Listed here are 25 T cell receptor beta chains from one sample, sequenced in a study of human versus mouse CDR3 diversity and MHC coevolution. Clones were read by immunoSEQ multiplex PCR, and TCRdb kept only the in-frame ones, dropping some. Among more than 55,000 clones, 94% were seen once, and the ten largest hold 18%. Sequences were obtained from naive CD4+ T cells from blood. As to subset: CD45RO-negative CD62L-positive naive CD4 T cells. The receptor set was obtained from a person between 55 and 70 years old in good health.

The chain links TRBV5-1 to TRBJ1-1; D is ambiguous. Germline CDR1 reads SGHRS; CDR2 reads YFSETQ. V lost 2 bases and J 8 bases, leaving 10 bases between the germline ends. There are 12 residues in the CDR3. The CDR3 here is CASSFLATEAFF. As DNA, the CDR3 is TGCGCCAGCAGCTTTCTGGCCACGGAAGCTTTCTTT.

CDR3 loop: CASSRLAGIIGDEQFF. DNA for the CDR3: TGTGCCAGCAGTAGACTAGCGGGAATCATTGGTGATGAGCAGTTCTTC. The genes are TRBV25-1 and TRBJ2-1, with 11 nucleotides matching TRBD2. Germline V gives CDR1 MGHDK, CDR2 SYGVNS. The CDR3 consists of 16 residues. The V gene end was trimmed by 5 bases and the J gene end by 8 bases; junction bases not matched to a gene: 11.

This chain uses TRBV7-3 with TRBJ2-5, with 14 nucleotides matching TRBD2. CDR3 length: 18 residues. With 3 bases clipped from V and 4 bases from J, the junction kept 10 bases outside the gene matches. Germline loops: CDR1 SGHTA, CDR2 FQGTGA. In nucleotides, the CDR3 is TGTGCCAGCAGCTTTTACCTGACTAGCGGGAGGGCCGCAGAGACCCAGTACTTC. It specifies CASSFYLTSGRAAETQYF.

J is TRBJ1-2 and V is TRBV5-6; D unclear. The CDR3 runs 13 residues. The V end was cut by 0 bases, the J end by 4 bases, with 7 bases between. Germline V CDR1 and CDR2: SGHDT, YYEEEE. In DNA form, the CDR3 reads TGTGCCAGCAGCTTGGTGGAGGGCTATGGCTACACCTTC. Its protein is CASSLVEGYGYTF.

The V call is TRBV7-5, the J call TRBJ2-5; TRBD1, the table's D call, was not compared with the DNA. TRBV7-5 is deemed a pseudogene. The CDR3 is made up of 17 amino acids. In nucleotides, the CDR3 is TGTGTCAGAAGCTTAATCCTGGCGTCAGGGCGGCGGGAGACCCAGTACTTC. As protein: CVRSLILASGRRETQYF.

The chain couples TRBV27 to TRBJ2-5, with 10 bases lining up with TRBD2. The junction had 11 bases not matched to a gene; V was cut back by 7 bases and J by 9 bases. The CDR3 is 14 amino acids. Germline CDR1 reads MNHEY; CDR2 reads SMNVEV (reference sequence). The DNA of the CDR3 is TGTGCCAGCAAACGGACTAGCGGATTCGGGGCCCAGTACTTC. Protein sequence: CASKRTSGFGAQYF.

The V call is TRBV19, the J call TRBJ2-2, with 7 positions matching TRBD2. V trimming: 1 base; J trimming: 3 bases; junction bases outside the gene matches: 2. Germline loops: CDR1 LNHDA, CDR2 SQIVND (reference sequence). The CDR3 consists of 15 residues. The CDR3 spells CASSIGRGDTGELFF. The CDR3 nucleotides read TGTGCCAGTAGTATAGGTCGGGGGGACACCGGGGAGCTGTTTTTT.

This clone is a singleton in its sample. The gene calls are TRBV5-1 and TRBJ1-1, with 8 bases identical to TRBD1. Trimming cost V 3 bases and J 8 bases; bases outside gene matches: 12. CDR1 is SGHRS and CDR2 is YFSETQ in the germline V gene. The CDR3 is 15 residues long. The CDR3, as DNA: TGCGCCAGCAGCTCCCACGACAGGGGTCCTAAGGAAGCTTTCTTT. Amino acid sequence: CASSSHDRGPKEAFF.

The chain recombines TRBV23-1 with TRBJ2-1, with 10 nucleotides matching TRBD2. TRBV23-1 is treated as an ORF (open reading frame) with a function not yet certain. The trim removed 0 bases at V and 6 bases at J, leaving 8 bases unmatched. This CDR3 has 17 amino acids. CDR3 loop: CASSQSPSGSPSNEQFF. As DNA, the CDR3 is TGCGCCAGCAGTCAATCTCCTAGCGGGAGCCCTTCCAATGAGCAGTTCTTC.

The rearrangement uses TRBV5-1 and TRBJ1-3, with 7 positions matching TRBD1. The length of the CDR3 is 14 residues. The junction had 4 bases not matched to a gene; V was cut back by 4 bases and J by 3 bases. The germline V gene has CDR1 SGHRS and CDR2 YFSETQ. This CDR3 is CASSPDRVGNTIYF. In DNA, the CDR3 is TGCGCCAGCAGCCCAGACAGGGTTGGAAACACCATATATTTT.

The rearrangement joins TRBV5-1 to TRBJ2-5; a possible D gene is TRBD2 (5 bases). This CDR3 has 14 amino acids. V lost 0 bases to trimming and J lost 0 bases, with 6 bases between them. Germline V gene data show CDR1 as SGHRS and CDR2 as YFSETQ. CDR3 sequence: CASSLVSDQETQYF. CDR3 DNA: TGCGCCAGCAGCTTGGTTAGCGACCAAGAGACCCAGTACTTC.

This chain links TRBV6-5 with TRBJ2-4; 7 bases match TRBD1. This CDR3 is built from 12 residues. J gave up 15 bases and V 5 bases, and 10 bases lay outside the gene matches. Germline CDR1 reads MNHEY; CDR2 reads SVGAGI. Here the CDR3 reads CASSTRQGLWYF. CDR3 coding DNA: TGTGCCAGCAGTACAAGACAGGGCCTGTGGTACTTC.

The genes are TRBV7-7 and TRBJ2-5, with 15 bases matching TRBD2. The end of the DNA is better explained by TRBJ2-7, so the J call may be wrong. The CDR3 loop spans 19 amino acids. Germline loops: CDR1 SSHAT, CDR2 FNYEAQ (reference sequence). The CDR3 DNA is TGTGCCAGCAGCAAGGTTTCGGGACTAGCGGGAGGTAGCTCCTACGAGCAGTACTTC. Encoded protein: CASSKVSGLAGGSSYEQYF.

V usage is TRBV15 and J usage is TRBJ1-2; a weak D match, TRBD1 (5 bases). Germline CDR1 reads LNHNV; CDR2 reads YYDKDF (reference sequence). The CDR3 loop spans 13 amino acids. With 3 bases removed from V and 4 bases from J, the gap between germline ends came to 9 bases. CDR3 nucleotide sequence: TGTGCCACCAGCAGCTCGGGGGTCTATGGCTACACCTTC. Translated, it gives CATSSSGVYGYTF.

V usage is TRBV9 and J usage is TRBJ2-7; 14 bases are a match to TRBD2. Trimming removed 6 bases from V and 2 bases from J; junction bases left unmatched: 7. The length of the CDR3 is 16 residues. Germline V CDR1 and CDR2: SGDLS, YYNGEE. The CDR3 region has the DNA TGTGCCAGCAACTCATGGGGACTAGCGGGAGCCTACGAGCAGTACTTC. This gives the protein CASNSWGLAGAYEQYF.

V usage is TRBV29-1 and J usage is TRBJ2-2; possible D gene TRBD2, 6 bases. Trimming shortened V by 6 bases and J by 4 bases, and 12 bases separated the two germline ends. Germline CDR1 SQVTM, CDR2 ANQGSEA. There are 13 residues in the CDR3. The CDR3 sequence is CSVLRGGTGELFF. The CDR3 nucleotides are TGCAGCGTGTTGAGGGGAGGCACCGGGGAGCTGTTTTTT.

This clone was picked up one time. V gene TRBV19 combines with J gene TRBJ2-1; D is perhaps TRBD1 (5 bases). The CDR3 contains 14 residues. Per germline, CDR1 LNHDA and CDR2 SQIVND (reference sequence). V lost 3 bases and J 6 bases, leaving 12 bases between the germline ends. The CDR3 here is CASSMGKGVNEQFF. CDR3 coding DNA: TGTGCCAGTAGTATGGGGAAAGGGGTCAATGAGCAGTTCTTC.

This chain connects TRBV9 to TRBJ2-5; TRBD1 agrees at 7 bases. The CDR3 consists of 16 residues. V lost 0 bases to trimming and J lost 7 bases; unmatched junction nucleotides: 12. The germline gives CDR1 SGDLS, CDR2 YYNGEE. The CDR3: CASSVGGTDPSGTQYF. CDR3 in DNA: TGTGCCAGCAGCGTAGGGGGGACAGATCCCAGTGGGACCCAGTACTTC.

This rearrangement joins TRBV14 to TRBJ1-1; D call uncertain. This CDR3 has 13 amino acids. V was shortened by 4 bases and J by 1 base, with 7 bases between the two germline ends. Germline-derived CDR1 and CDR2 are SGHDN and FVKESK. CDR3 coding DNA: TGTGCCAGCAGCCGAGATCAGAACACTGAAGCTTTCTTT. Protein product: CASSRDQNTEAFF.

The chain uses TRBV15 and TRBJ1-2; weak D call: TRBD1 (6 bases). Germline lookup yields CDR1 LNHNV and CDR2 YYDKDF (reference sequence). The V end lost 3 bases, the J end lost 0 bases, and 14 bases lay between the germline ends. The CDR3 has 16 amino acids. The CDR3 spells CATSRGGALANYGYTF. Here the CDR3 DNA reads TGTGCCACCAGCAGGGGGGGGGCCCTAGCTAACTATGGCTACACCTTC.

V usage is TRBV29-1 and J usage is TRBJ2-5, with D possibly matching TRBD1 (6 bases). This CDR3 is built from 12 residues. Germline CDR1 reads SQVTM; CDR2 reads ANQGSEA. V lost 7 bases to trimming and J lost 4 bases, with 13 bases between them. CDR3 in amino acids: CSAATGGETQYF. CDR3 DNA: TGCAGCGCCGCGACAGGAGGAGAGACCCAGTACTTC.

The chain carries TRBV6-5 and TRBJ2-1; TRBD2 matches 11 bases. CDR3 length equals 16 residues. V trimming: 0 bases; J trimming: 5 bases; junction bases outside the gene matches: 3. Per germline, CDR1 MNHEY and CDR2 SVGAGI. DNA for the CDR3: TGTGCCAGCAGTTACTCTAGCGGGAGGGTGAACAATGAGCAGTTCTTC. It yields the protein CASSYSSGRVNNEQFF.

The genes are TRBV4-1 and TRBJ2-7; D is uncertain. The germline CDR1 and CDR2 sequences are MGHRA and YSYEKL. The CDR3 loop spans 10 amino acids. Trimming took off 5 bases at V and 11 bases at J, with 10 bases between the two ends. CDR3 region: CASSISYEYF. In DNA, the CDR3 is TGCGCCAGCAGCATTAGCTATGAGTACTTC.

This clone occurred once. This rearrangement joins TRBV7-8 to TRBJ1-2; 9 bases match TRBD1. V lost 3 bases to trimming and J lost 5 bases; unmatched junction nucleotides: 10. Germline V gene sequence: CDR1 SGHVS, CDR2 FQNEAQ. The CDR3 sequence is 16 residues long. CDR3 sequence: CASSFGGTGSGYGYTF. DNA of the CDR3: TGTGCCAGCAGCTTCGGGGGGACAGGGAGTGGGTATGGCTACACCTTC.

The chain combines TRBV19 with TRBJ2-5, with 10 bases fitting TRBD1. Germline trimming cut 4 bases from V and 5 bases from J; bases unmatched to any gene: 7. The germline V gene has CDR1 LNHDA and CDR2 SQIVND (reference sequence). The CDR3 has 15 amino acids. CDR3 nucleotides: TGTGCCAGTAGTACCGGGGACAGGGGTGCTGAGACCCAGTACTTC. Its protein product is CASSTGDRGAETQYF.